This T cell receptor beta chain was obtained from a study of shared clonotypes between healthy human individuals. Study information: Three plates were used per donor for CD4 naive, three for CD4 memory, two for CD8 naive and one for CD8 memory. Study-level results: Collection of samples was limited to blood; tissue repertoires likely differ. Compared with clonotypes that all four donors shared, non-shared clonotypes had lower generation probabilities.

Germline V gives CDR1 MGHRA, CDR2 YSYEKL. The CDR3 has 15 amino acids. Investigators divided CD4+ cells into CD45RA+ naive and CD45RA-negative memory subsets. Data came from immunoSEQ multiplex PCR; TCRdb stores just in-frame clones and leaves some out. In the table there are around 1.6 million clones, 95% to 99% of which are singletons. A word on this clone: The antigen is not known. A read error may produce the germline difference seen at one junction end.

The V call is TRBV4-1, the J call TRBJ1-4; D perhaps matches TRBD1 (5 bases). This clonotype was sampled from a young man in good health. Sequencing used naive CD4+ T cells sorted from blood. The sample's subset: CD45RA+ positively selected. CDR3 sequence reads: CASSRLGPLNEKLFF. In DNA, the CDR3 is TGCGCCAGTAGCCGCTTGGGACCGCTAAATGAAAAACTGTTTTTT.